This T cell receptor beta chain was sequenced in a study of long-term antiretroviral therapy in people with HIV. CDR1 is LNHDA, CDR2 SQIVND, per germline (reference sequence). The CDR3 has 14 amino acids. Trimming removed 7 bases from V and 6 bases from J, with 15 bases in between. Study-wide results and caveats: Clones expanded before ART dominated the repertoire at all time points.

As to this clone: The antigen is not known.

With survey level as its setting, the immunoSEQ assay was v3.0. TCRdb's table, derived via immunoSEQ multiplex PCR, lists solely in-frame clones and lacks some. The data show about 28,000 clones, with 85% to 90% seen just once and roughly 3.6% held by the top ten. The chain joins TRBV19 to TRBJ2-2; possibly TRBD2 for D (6 bases). The TCR originated in a woman between 18 and 29 years old with HIV. The sample here was unsorted PBMCs, taken 1.8 years after starting antiretroviral therapy. Here the CDR3 DNA reads TGTGCCAGTACCCCGGGGGAGAATGCCGGGGAGCTGTTTTTT. It translates to CASTPGENAGELFF. Full variable domain (remainder filled in from reference TRBV19 and TRBJ2-2): DGGITQSPKYLFRKEGQNVTLSCEQNLNHDAMYWYRQDPGQGLRLIYYSQIVNDFQKGDIAEGYSVSREKKESFPLTVTSAQKNPTAFYLCASTPGENAGELFFGEGSRLTVL.